The T cell receptor (beta chain) described here comes from a study of blood T cell repertoires in COVID-19. Sequencing was performed with immunoSEQ multiplex PCR; in TCRdb, only in-frame clones are kept and a portion is missing. The sample holds about 61,000 clones, about 90% seen once. J was trimmed by 3 bases and V by 2 bases; bases with no gene match: 5. The CDR3 is 16 amino acids. Germline V gives CDR1 SGHAT, CDR2 FQDESV (reference sequence). V gene TRBV11-1 combines with J gene TRBJ2-4, with 9 bases identical to TRBD1. This clonotype was obtained from a man at least 80 years old in a cohort sampled during active COVID-19. The specimen was peripheral blood. CDR3 sequence: CASSLSQGASKNIQYF. CDR3 nucleotide sequence: TGTGCCAGCAGCTTATCACAGGGGGCGAGCAAAAACATTCAGTACTTC.